One sample yielded the 26 T cell receptor delta chains listed below, sequenced in a study of γδ T cells in repeated Plasmodium falciparum infection. Vgamma9/Vdelta2+ and Vdelta2-negative gammadelta T cells were flow-sorted from PBMC for bulk sequencing. TCRdb reprocessed the multiplex PCR reads using CATT. The table includes about 48,000 delta-chain clones, approximately 1.5% detected once. Sequences were obtained from gamma-delta T cells from blood. The receptors were gathered from a pool of human donors (malaria-infected and uninfected, not separated).

In the case of this clone: TCRdb's listed protein matches a much larger clone and diverges from this DNA's translation at residue 8, likely through a read error; the protein shown comes from the DNA. The chain recombines TRDV1 with TRDJ1; the D gene could be TRDD2 or TRDD3 (5 bases each). The J gene, left out of TCRdb, was set here by checking the DNA against germline. Germline CDR1 TSWWSYY, CDR2 QGS. The CDR3 contains 20 residues. The V end was cut by 4 bases, the J end by 4 bases, with 31 bases between. The CDR3 region is CALGGLWHTVRGVLSDKLIF. CDR3 DNA sequence: TGTGCTCTTGGGGGTCTGTGGCATACCGTCCGGGGGGTCCTAAGCGATAAACTCATCTTT.

Only a few counts were recorded for this clone. The TCRdb protein, from a much larger clone, departs from this DNA's translation at residue 13, likely by read error; the protein shown derives from the DNA. This chain joins TRDV2 and TRDJ1; D is possibly TRDD2 (6 bases). The J gene, left out of TCRdb, was set here by checking the DNA against germline. The length of the CDR3 is 20 residues. With 7 bases removed from V and 0 bases from J, the gap between germline ends came to 32 bases. Germline values: CDR1 GEAIGNYY, CDR2 EKD. The CDR3 sequence: CACKLYTPSRGPTYTDKLIF. In nucleotides, the CDR3 is TGTGCCTGCAAGCTCTACACTCCTTCCCGGGGACCTACCTACACCGATAAACTCATCTTT.

In this sample, this clone turned up a few times. The protein held in TCRdb is that of a much larger clone and does not match this DNA's translation at residue 18, likely because of a read error; the protein shown is translated from the DNA. TRDV2 is the V gene, and the J gene was not called; TRDD3, the table's D call, lacks a check against the DNA. This CDR3 region has 20 residues. Germline V lookup: CDR1 GEAIGNYY, CDR2 EKD. The CDR3 DNA is TGTGCCTGCAAGCTCTACACTCCTTCCCGGGGACTTATTTACACCGATAAACACATCTTT. Translating gives CACKLYTPSRGLIYTDKHIF.

This clone was seen a handful of times. Only one base separates this from a far larger clonotype, so it likely reflects a read error. The same CDR3 arises from other DNA sequences in this sample as well. V usage is TRDV1 and J usage is TRDJ2; the D is unclear. Trimming pared 3 bases from V and 1 base from J, leaving 21 bases between. The CDR3 totals 19 residues. The V gene's germline CDR1 is TSWWSYY and CDR2 QGS. The CDR3 DNA is TGTGCTCTTGGGGAGCCCCTAGGTTCTAGGGTTTATTTGACAGCACAACTCTTCTTT. This codes for CALGEPLGSRVYLTAQLFF.

This clone was detected a few times. The protein that TCRdb holds for this DNA derives from a much larger clone and differs from the translated DNA at residue 4, which likely indicates a read error; the protein shown here is translated from the DNA. The gene calls are TRDV1 and TRDJ1; the D call may be TRDD2 or TRDD3 (5 bases each). No J gene was available from TCRdb, and it was assigned here by a germline match of the DNA. The CDR3 length is 20 residues. Germline V lookup: CDR1 TSWWSYY, CDR2 QGS. CDR3 DNA sequence: TGTGCTCTTTGGGAACTTGACCTACAAGGGATCCCGTCGGGCACCGATAAACTCATCTTT. This gives the protein CALWELDLQGIPSGTDKLIF.

This clone has more than one count but fewer than ten. The TCRdb record carries a much larger clone's protein, which differs from this DNA's translation at residue 9; a read error is the likely cause, and the protein listed here is the DNA translation. The genes are TRDV1 and TRDJ1; D remains unclear. Germline matching of the DNA provided the J gene here, since TCRdb leaves it blank. The germline gives CDR1 TSWWSYY, CDR2 QGS. The ends were cut back, 2 bases at V and 0 bases at J, with 13 bases in the middle. The CDR3 loop spans 16 amino acids. The CDR3, as DNA: TGTGCTCTTGGGGAAACAAGGGCCTCGTACACCGATAAACTCATCTTT. It encodes CALGETRASYTDKLIF.

Concerning this clone: TCRdb lists the protein of a much larger clone for this DNA, which differs at residue 3, so this is likely a read error; the protein given here is translated from the DNA itself. The chain is built from TRDV1 and TRDJ1; 10 positions match TRDD3. Because TCRdb records no J gene, it was assigned here through a match of the DNA to germline. Germline CDR1 is TSWWSYY and CDR2 is QGS. The CDR3 spans 27 residues. CDR3 region: CAPGESEDPTPSSGDTRIGWDTDKLIF. The CDR3 coding sequence is TGTGCTCCTGGGGAAAGTGAGGATCCTACGCCCTCTTCGGGGGATACGCGTATAGGATGGGATACCGATAAACTCATCTTT.

As to this clone: The protein held in TCRdb is that of a much larger clone and does not match this DNA's translation at residue 15, likely because of a read error; the protein shown is translated from the DNA. This rearrangement joins TRDV2 to TRDJ1; 12 bases match TRDD3. The CDR3 spans 18 residues. Germline-derived CDR1 and CDR2 are GEAIGNYY and EKD. CDR3 region: CACDTVSTGGYKADELIF. In nucleotides, the CDR3 is TGTGCCTGTGACACCGTGTCTACTGGGGGATACAAAGCCGATGAACTCATCTTT.

As to this clone: This sequence is one base from a far larger clone and is likely a read error. Called V gene: TRDV2; the J gene was not called. The CDR3 is 14 amino acids. Per germline, CDR1 GEAIGNYY and CDR2 EKD. CDR3 DNA: TGTGCCTGTGACAGTATCAGTTACACCGATAAACTCATCTTC. It translates to CACDSISYTDKLIF.

This clone has more than one count but fewer than ten. Only one base separates this from a far larger clonotype, so it likely reflects a read error. Other nucleotide sequences in the sample specify the same CDR3. This chain joins TRDV1 and TRDJ1; D not resolved. V was trimmed by 4 bases and J by 0 bases, leaving 18 bases between them. This CDR3 spans 17 amino acids. Germline-derived CDR1 and CDR2 are TSWWSYY and QGS. The CDR3 DNA is TGTGCTCTTGGGGGACCTAGCTTGGTGCCGTACACCGATAAACTCATCTTT. This encodes CALGGPSLVPYTDKLIF.

With regard to this clone: The protein held in TCRdb is that of a much larger clone and does not match this DNA's translation at residue 20, likely because of a read error; the protein shown is translated from the DNA. The chain has TRDV1 and TRDJ1, with 7 positions matching TRDD3. TCRdb supplies no J gene; here it was assigned by aligning the nucleotide sequence to germline. With 3 bases clipped from V and 3 bases from J, the junction kept 37 bases outside the gene matches. CDR1 is TSWWSYY, CDR2 QGS, per germline. The CDR3 contains 25 residues. The CDR3 sequence: CALGDPAYTHTGVLKPGGHADKLIF. CDR3 nucleotide sequence: TGTGCTCTTGGGGACCCAGCCTACACCCATACTGGGGTCTTAAAGCCTGGTGGTCACGCCGATAAACTCATCTTT.

The V call is TRDV1, the J call TRDJ1, with 12 positions matching TRDD3. The J gene comes from matching the DNA to germline here; TCRdb lacks it. After removal of 4 bases from V and 8 bases from J, the junction contained 11 bases not matched to a gene. Germline V gives CDR1 TSWWSYY, CDR2 QGS. CDR3 length: 16 residues. The chain's CDR3 is CALGVGAGGYGVKLIF. The CDR3 DNA reads as TGTGCTCTTGGGGTCGGGGCTGGGGGATACGGCGTAAAACTCATCTTT.

The V gene corresponds to TRDV1; no J gene was called; the listed D gene, TRDD3, was not tested against the DNA. This CDR3 contains 21 residues. Germline values: CDR1 TSWWSYY, CDR2 QGS. The CDR3: CALGERIYVNWGIRATDILTF. CDR3 DNA sequence: TGTGCTCTTGGGGAACGCATCTACGTTAACTGGGGGATACGTGCCACCGATATACTCACCTTT.

A word on this clone: This likely traces to a read error, being one base from a far larger clone. Other DNA sequences within the sample encode an identical CDR3. The CDR3 sequence: CASKSRGGIHTDKLIF. In DNA form, the CDR3 reads TGTGCCTCTAAAAGTCGGGGAGGTATCCATACCGATAAACTCATCTTT. The V call is TRDV3, the J call TRDJ1, with D perhaps matching TRDD3 (5 bases). Trimming pared 4 bases from V and 2 bases from J, leaving 23 bases between. The CDR3 covers 16 residues. Germline values: CDR1 TVYSNPD, CDR2 GDNSRS (reference sequence).

This clone occurred a few times. The mismatch at residue 23 between this DNA's translation and the TCRdb protein of a much larger clone likely reflects a read error; the protein shown is translated from the DNA. The gene calls are TRDV1 and TRDJ1; 11 bases are shared with TRDD3. The CDR3 covers 25 residues. Germline CDR1 reads TSWWSYY; CDR2 reads QGS. The CDR3 loop reads CALGDHWPSRCNSGGYKWYTDKPIF. As DNA, the CDR3 is TGTGCTCTTGGGGACCACTGGCCTTCCAGATGCAACTCTGGGGGATACAAGTGGTACACCGATAAACCCATCTTT.

Remarks on this clone: This likely traces to a read error, being one base from a far larger clone. Other DNA sequences in the sample encode the same CDR3. The rearrangement uses TRDV1 and TRDJ1, with D possibly being TRDD2 or TRDD3 (5 bases each). The J gene, not given by TCRdb, was assigned here from a germline match of the nucleotide sequence. The CDR3 is 19 amino acids. V gave up 0 bases and J gave up 1 base, with 21 bases separating them. Looked up from germline, CDR1 is TSWWSYY and CDR2 is QGS. The CDR3 bases are TGTGCTCTTGGGGAACTCTCATCCTTCATCTGGGTTAGCACCGATAAACTCATCTTT. The encoded protein is CALGELSSFIWVSTDKLIF.

This clone was picked up a small number of times. TCRdb attributes to this sequence the protein of a much larger clone, which differs from the DNA translation at residue 17; a read error is likely, and the protein displayed is translated from the DNA. The V and J genes are TRDV1 and TRDJ1; 10 positions match TRDD3. Germline values: CDR1 TSWWSYY, CDR2 QGS. This CDR3 contains 19 residues. CDR3: CALGEPITRGIRKTDKRIF. CDR3 DNA: TGTGCTCTTGGGGAACCCATAACCAGGGGGATACGCAAGACCGATAAACGCATCTTT.

For this clone: The mismatch at residue 15 between this DNA's translation and the TCRdb protein of a much larger clone likely reflects a read error; the protein shown is translated from the DNA. This chain links TRDV1 with TRDJ2; 7 bases map to TRDD3. Since TCRdb gives no J gene, matching the DNA to germline was used here to assign it. Germline V gene data show CDR1 as TSWWSYY and CDR2 as QGS. CDR3 length equals 19 residues. The CDR3 DNA is TGTGCTCTTGGAGCCCCATTCCCCTTTTGGGGGGGATTGACAGAACAACTCTTCTTT. Translated, it gives CALGAPFPFWGGLTEQLFF.

This clone was seen more than once but under ten times. A far larger clone differs by one base, so this is likely a read error. Additional DNA sequences in this sample encode the identical CDR3. The chain carries TRDV1 and TRDJ1; 9 positions match TRDD3. Here the J gene was assigned by germline matching of the DNA, as TCRdb has none. V trimming: 3 bases; J trimming: 5 bases; junction bases outside the gene matches: 25. Germline V CDR1 and CDR2: TSWWSYY, QGS. The CDR3 sequence is 21 residues long. DNA for the CDR3: TGTGCTCTTGGGGAGCTCATCCCTTTGGGACGCTGTACTGGGGGACCAGATAAACTCATCTTT. Its protein is CALGELIPLGRCTGGPDKLIF.

Comment on this clone: A far larger clone is just one base off, so this is likely a read error. The same CDR3 also results from other DNA sequences found in this sample. CDR3 protein: CALGESFPRGPTDKLIF. As DNA, the CDR3 is TGTGCCCTTGGGGAGTCCTTCCCGCGGGGACCCACCGATAAACTCATCTTT. The V gene is TRDV1, the J gene TRDJ1; a possible D gene is TRDD2 (6 bases). The J gene, missing from TCRdb, was assigned here through DNA to germline matching. CDR3 length: 17 residues. The germline gives CDR1 TSWWSYY, CDR2 QGS.

With respect to this clone: The translation of this DNA and the TCRdb protein of a much larger clone differ at residue 7, probably owing to a read error; the protein shown here is translated from the DNA. The chain carries TRDV1 and TRDJ1, with D perhaps TRDD3 (6 bases). TCRdb carries no J gene annotation; the J gene was assigned here by matching the DNA with germline. This CDR3 has 21 amino acids. CDR1 TSWWSYY and CDR2 QGS come from the germline V gene. V was cut by 0 bases and J by 1 base, with 27 bases left in between. DNA of the CDR3: TGTGCTCTTGGGGAACTAGGGCACTACTTCGGATACCTGAGGCCCACCGATAAACTCATCTTT. Translation gives CALGELGHYFGYLRPTDKLIF.

This clone was recorded a few times. This DNA translates differently at residue 14 from the TCRdb protein, which is that of a much larger clone; a read error is likely, and the protein shown is the DNA's own translation. The V call is TRDV1, the J call TRDJ1; 7 bases fit TRDD3. The CDR3 extends over 19 amino acids. Germline trimming cut 7 bases from V and 7 bases from J; bases unmatched to any gene: 27. The germline CDR1 and CDR2 sequences are TSWWSYY and QGS. The CDR3 sequence is CALASALRLGAPPGGKLIF. The CDR3 nucleotides read TGTGCTCTTGCGTCAGCACTCCGTCTCGGGGCCCCTCCTGGGGGTAAACTCATCTTT.

This clone was counted many times. The J gene is TRDJ1, the V gene TRDV1; 10 bases line up with TRDD3. TCRdb records no J gene; here it was assigned by comparing the DNA to germline. The CDR3 totals 21 residues. V dropped 3 bases and J dropped 2; count of bases not matched to a gene: 21. Germline loops: CDR1 TSWWSYY, CDR2 QGS. In DNA, the CDR3 is TGTGCTCTTGGGGACCCGCCCTTTGTGGCGTACTGGGGGATGCTGACCGATAAACTCATCTTT. This gives the protein CALGDPPFVAYWGMLTDKLIF.

This clone was picked up a small number of times. A far larger clone is only one base removed, so a read error is likely. The sample carries other DNA sequences with the same CDR3. The chain employs TRDV3 and TRDJ1; D is perhaps TRDD2 (5 bases). The J gene, not given by TCRdb, was assigned here from a germline match of the nucleotide sequence. Germline V gene lookup returns CDR1 TVYSNPD and CDR2 GDNSRS (reference sequence). The CDR3 consists of 15 residues. V was trimmed by 3 bases and J by 2 bases, leaving 19 bases between them. In DNA form, the CDR3 reads TGTGCCTTCAGTACCGCCTACTCCCTTACCGATAAACTCATCTTT. Encoded protein: CAFSTAYSLTDKLIF.

A note on this clone: A read error is the likely source, as a far larger clone sits one nucleotide away. This chain connects TRDV1 to TRDJ1; D remains ambiguous. TCRdb does not report a J gene; here it was assigned by matching the DNA to germline references. The germline V gene encodes CDR1 TSWWSYY and CDR2 QGS. The V and J ends lost 3 bases and 4 bases respectively, with 18 bases between them. This CDR3 contains 16 residues. The chain's CDR3 is CALGELKGRSVDKLIF. The CDR3 DNA follows: TGTGCTCTTGGGGAGCTAAAAGGACGAAGCGTCGATAAACTCATCTTT.

This clone was seen a handful of times. TCRdb's protein for this DNA is that of a much larger clone and differs from the translation at residue 13, likely a read error; the protein shown is the DNA translation. The rearrangement uses TRDV1 and TRDJ1; TRDD3 aligns across 8 bases. TCRdb carries no J gene annotation; the J gene was assigned here by matching the DNA with germline. V shed 1 base and J 0 bases; nucleotides not matched to a gene: 28. The CDR3 totals 24 residues. Germline CDR1 and CDR2: TSWWSYY and QGS. CDR3 DNA: TGTGCTCTTGGGGAACCTCGTTATGGGCTACTGGGGGGTACGCCAATCCTATACACCGATAAACTCATCTTT. Its protein product is CALGEPRYGLLGGTPILYTDKLIF.